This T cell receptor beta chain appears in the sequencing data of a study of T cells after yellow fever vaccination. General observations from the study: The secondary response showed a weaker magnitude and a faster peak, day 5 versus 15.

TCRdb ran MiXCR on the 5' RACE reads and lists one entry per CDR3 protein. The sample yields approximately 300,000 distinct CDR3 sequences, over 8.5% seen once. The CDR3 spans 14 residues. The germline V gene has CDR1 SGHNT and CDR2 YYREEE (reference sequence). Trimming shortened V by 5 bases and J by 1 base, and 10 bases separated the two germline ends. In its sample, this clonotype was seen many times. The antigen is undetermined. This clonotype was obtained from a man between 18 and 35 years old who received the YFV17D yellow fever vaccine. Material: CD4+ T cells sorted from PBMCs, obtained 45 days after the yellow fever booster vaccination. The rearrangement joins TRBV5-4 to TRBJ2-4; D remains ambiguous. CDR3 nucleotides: TGTGCCAGCAGTCTTGACGTGGCCAAAAACATTCAGTACTTC. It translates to CASSLDVAKNIQYF.